This entry concerns a single TCR beta chain. The antigen is undetermined. The sample comes from a study of shared clonotypes between healthy human individuals. Study information: Each donor's CD4 naive and CD4 memory cells filled three plates apiece, CD8 naive two, and CD8 memory one. Findings and caveats of the study: In this cohort, only blood was sampled, and tissue repertoires likely differ. Memory subsets generally showed smaller estimated richness than naive subsets did.

At the deep level, the assay was run. Generated by immunoSEQ multiplex PCR, the TCRdb table keeps only in-frame clones and is missing some. The sample records over 1.5 million clones, under 99% being singletons. Germline V gene data show CDR1 as SGHAT and CDR2 as FQNNGV. The V gene lost 2 bases and the J gene lost 0 bases, with 17 bases spanning the gap. The CDR3 is made up of 18 amino acids. The chain carries TRBV11-2 and TRBJ2-1; possibly TRBD2 for D (5 bases). The TCR comes from a young man in good health. The sequenced sample consisted of naive CD4+ T cells sorted from blood. Subset indicated: CD45RA+ positively selected. The CDR3, as DNA: TGTGCCAGCAGCTTACGGTTGAGGGAGAGGAGCTCCTACAATGAGCAGTTCTTC. Translation gives CASSLRLRERSSYNEQFF.